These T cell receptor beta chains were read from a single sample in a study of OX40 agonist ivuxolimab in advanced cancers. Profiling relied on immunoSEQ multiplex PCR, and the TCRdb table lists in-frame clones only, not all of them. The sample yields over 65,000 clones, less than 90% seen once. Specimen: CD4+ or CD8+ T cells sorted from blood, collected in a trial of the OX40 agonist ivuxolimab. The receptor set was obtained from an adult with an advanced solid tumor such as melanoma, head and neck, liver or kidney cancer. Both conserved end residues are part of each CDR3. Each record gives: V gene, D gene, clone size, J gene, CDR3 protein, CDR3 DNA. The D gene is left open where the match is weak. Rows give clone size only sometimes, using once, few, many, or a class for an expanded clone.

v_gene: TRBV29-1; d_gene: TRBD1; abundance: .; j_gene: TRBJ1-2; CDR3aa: CSVDGTVYGYTF; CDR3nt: TGCAGCGTTGATGGGACAGTCTATGGCTACACCTTC
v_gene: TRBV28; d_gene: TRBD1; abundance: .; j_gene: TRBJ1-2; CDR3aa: CASRGGTGKRGYTF; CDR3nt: TGTGCCAGCAGGGGGGGGACAGGGAAGCGTGGCTACACCTTC
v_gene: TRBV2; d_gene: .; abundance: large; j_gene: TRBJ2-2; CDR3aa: CASSVVGELFF; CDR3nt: TGTGCCAGCAGTGTGGTCGGGGAGCTGTTTTTT
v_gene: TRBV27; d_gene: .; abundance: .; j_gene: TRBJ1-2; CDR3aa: CASSRTGTGYGYTF; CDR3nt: TGTGCCAGCAGTCGGACCGGGACCGGCTATGGCTACACCTTC
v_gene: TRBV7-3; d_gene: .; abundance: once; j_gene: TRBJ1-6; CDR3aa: CASSLARSSPLHF; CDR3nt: TGTGCCAGCAGCTTGGCACGATCTTCACCCCTCCACTTT
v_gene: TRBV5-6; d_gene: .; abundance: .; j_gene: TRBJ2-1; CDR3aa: CASKGTPLGEQFF; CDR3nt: TGTGCCAGCAAAGGGACACCACTCGGTGAGCAGTTCTTC
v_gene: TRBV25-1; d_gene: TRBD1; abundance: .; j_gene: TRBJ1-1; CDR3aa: CASSGTQGLGAFF; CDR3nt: TGTGCCAGCAGTGGAACACAGGGGTTAGGTGCTTTCTTT
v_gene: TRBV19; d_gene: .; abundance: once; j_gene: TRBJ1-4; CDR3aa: CASSRGMDSATNEKLFF; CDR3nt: TGTGCCAGTAGTAGGGGAATGGACAGCGCAACTAATGAAAAACTGTTTTTT
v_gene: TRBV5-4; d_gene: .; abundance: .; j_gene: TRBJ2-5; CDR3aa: CASSLEWGQETQYF; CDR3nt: TGTGCCAGCAGCTTGGAATGGGGCCAAGAGACCCAGTACTTC
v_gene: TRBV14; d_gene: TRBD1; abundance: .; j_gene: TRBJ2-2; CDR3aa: CASSLLTGLAGELFF; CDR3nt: TGTGCCAGCAGCCTCCTGACAGGGTTGGCCGGGGAGCTGTTTTTT
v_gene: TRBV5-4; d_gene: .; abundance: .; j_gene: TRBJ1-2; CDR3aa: CASSLGIQGGPYTF; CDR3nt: TGTGCCAGCAGCTTAGGTATCCAGGGAGGCCCTTACACCTTC
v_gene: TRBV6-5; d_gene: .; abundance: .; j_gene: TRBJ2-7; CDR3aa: CASRKVIVGQFEQYF; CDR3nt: TGTGCCAGCAGAAAGGTGATAGTAGGGCAGTTCGAGCAGTACTTC
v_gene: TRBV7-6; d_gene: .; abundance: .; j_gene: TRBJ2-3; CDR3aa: CASSSGQNTDTQYF; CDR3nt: TGTGCCAGCAGCTCTGGACAGAACACAGATACGCAGTATTTT
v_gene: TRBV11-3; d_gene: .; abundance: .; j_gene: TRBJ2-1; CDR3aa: CASSSLAVNEQFF; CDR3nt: TGTGCCAGCAGCTCCCTAGCAGTTAATGAGCAGTTCTTC
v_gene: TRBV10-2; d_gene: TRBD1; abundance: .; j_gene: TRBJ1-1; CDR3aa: CASRSLRGLSTEAFF; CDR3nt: TGCGCCAGCAGATCCCTTAGGGGGCTTAGCACTGAAGCTTTCTTT
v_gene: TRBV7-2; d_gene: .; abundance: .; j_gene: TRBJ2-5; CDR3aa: CASSLGGQETQYF; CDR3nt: TGTGCCAGCAGCTTAGGGGGACAAGAGACCCAGTACTTC
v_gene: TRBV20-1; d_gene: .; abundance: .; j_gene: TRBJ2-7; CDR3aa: CSARGSYEQYF; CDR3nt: TGCAGTGCTAGGGGATCCTACGAGCAGTACTTC
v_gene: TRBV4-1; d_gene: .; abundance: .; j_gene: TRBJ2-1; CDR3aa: CASSQRGGAYNEQFF; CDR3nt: TGCGCCAGCAGCCAGAGGGGGGGTGCCTACAATGAGCAGTTCTTC
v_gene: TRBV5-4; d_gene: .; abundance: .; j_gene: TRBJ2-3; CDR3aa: CASSSPAGISSTDTQYF; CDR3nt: TGTGCCAGCAGCTCGCCCGCGGGGATCTCAAGCACAGATACGCAGTATTTT
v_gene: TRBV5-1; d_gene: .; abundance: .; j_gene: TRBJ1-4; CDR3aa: CASSSLGRGNEKLFF; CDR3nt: TGCGCCAGCAGCTCTTTAGGGAGAGGAAATGAAAAACTGTTTTTT
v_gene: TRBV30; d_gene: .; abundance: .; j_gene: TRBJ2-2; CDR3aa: CAWTRGTTGELFF; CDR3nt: TGTGCCTGGACGAGGGGAACCACCGGGGAGCTGTTTTTT
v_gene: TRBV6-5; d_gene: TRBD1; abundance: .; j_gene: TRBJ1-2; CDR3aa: CASSRSSGGGDGYTF; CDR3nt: TGTGCCAGCAGCCGCTCATCAGGAGGGGGCGATGGCTACACCTTC
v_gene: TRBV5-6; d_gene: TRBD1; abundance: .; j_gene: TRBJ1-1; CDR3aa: CASSYDRATEAFF; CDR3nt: TGTGCCAGCAGCTATGACAGGGCAACTGAAGCTTTCTTT
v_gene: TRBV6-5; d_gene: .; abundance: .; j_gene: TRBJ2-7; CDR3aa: CASRSNRGVGYEQYF; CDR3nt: TGTGCCAGCAGGTCGAATCGAGGTGTTGGGTACGAGCAGTACTTC
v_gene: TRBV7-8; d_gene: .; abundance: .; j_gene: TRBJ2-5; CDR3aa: CASSLAGGSLETQYF; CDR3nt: TGTGCCAGCAGCTTAGCAGGGGGAAGTTTAGAGACCCAGTACTTC
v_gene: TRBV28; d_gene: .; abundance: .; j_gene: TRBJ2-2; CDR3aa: CASSIRSADTGELFF; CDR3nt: TGTGCCAGCAGTATCCGTTCGGCGGACACCGGGGAGCTGTTTTTT
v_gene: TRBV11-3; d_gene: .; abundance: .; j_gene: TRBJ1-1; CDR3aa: CASSLRQEGAEAFF; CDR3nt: TGTGCCAGCAGCTTAAGGCAAGAGGGTGCTGAAGCTTTCTTT
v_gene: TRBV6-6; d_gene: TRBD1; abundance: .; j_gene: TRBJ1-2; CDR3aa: CASRLDRELLGYTF; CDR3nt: TGTGCCAGCAGACTCGACAGGGAACTTCTCGGCTACACCTTC
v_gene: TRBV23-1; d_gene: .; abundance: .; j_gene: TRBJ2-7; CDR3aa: CASSLGAGNKDHEQYF; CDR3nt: TGCGCCAGCAGTCTGGGCGCCGGGAACAAGGACCACGAGCAGTACTTC
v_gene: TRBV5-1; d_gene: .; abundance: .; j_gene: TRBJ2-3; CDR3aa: CASSLDASDTQYF; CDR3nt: TGCGCCAGCAGCTTGGACGCCTCGGATACGCAGTATTTT
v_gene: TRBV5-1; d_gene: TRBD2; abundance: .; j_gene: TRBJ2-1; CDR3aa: CASSFERGGGYNEQFF; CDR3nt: TGCGCCAGCAGCTTCGAGCGGGGAGGAGGGTACAATGAGCAGTTCTTC
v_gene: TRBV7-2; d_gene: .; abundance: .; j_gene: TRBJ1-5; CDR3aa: CASSRDSNQPQHF; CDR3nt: TGTGCCAGCAGCCGGGACAGCAATCAGCCCCAGCATTTT
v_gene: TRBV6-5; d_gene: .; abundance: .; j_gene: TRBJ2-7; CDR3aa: CASTPYGRAYEQYF; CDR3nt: TGTGCCAGCACCCCCTACGGCCGGGCCTACGAGCAGTACTTC
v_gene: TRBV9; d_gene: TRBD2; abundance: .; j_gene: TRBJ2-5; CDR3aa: CASSVSGTMKTQYF; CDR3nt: TGTGCCAGCAGCGTATCCGGGACTATGAAGACCCAGTACTTC
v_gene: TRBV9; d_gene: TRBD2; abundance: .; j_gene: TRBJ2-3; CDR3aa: CASSAPGTSGSWVPTDTQYF; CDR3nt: TGTGCCAGCAGCGCCCCCGGGACTAGCGGGAGTTGGGTCCCCACAGATACGCAGTATTTT
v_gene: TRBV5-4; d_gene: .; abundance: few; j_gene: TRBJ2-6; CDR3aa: CASSLLGPLSGANVLTF; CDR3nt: TGTGCCAGCAGCTTATTAGGACCTCTTTCTGGGGCCAACGTCCTGACTTTC
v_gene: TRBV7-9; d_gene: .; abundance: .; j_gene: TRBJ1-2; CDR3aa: CASSLATSGGTNYGYTF; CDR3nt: TGTGCCAGCAGCTTAGCAACTTCAGGAGGAACGAACTATGGCTACACCTTC
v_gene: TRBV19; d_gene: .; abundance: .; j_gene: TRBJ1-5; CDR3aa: CASSPGHISSNQPQHF; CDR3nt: TGTGCCAGTAGTCCCGGACATATATCTAGCAATCAGCCCCAGCATTTT